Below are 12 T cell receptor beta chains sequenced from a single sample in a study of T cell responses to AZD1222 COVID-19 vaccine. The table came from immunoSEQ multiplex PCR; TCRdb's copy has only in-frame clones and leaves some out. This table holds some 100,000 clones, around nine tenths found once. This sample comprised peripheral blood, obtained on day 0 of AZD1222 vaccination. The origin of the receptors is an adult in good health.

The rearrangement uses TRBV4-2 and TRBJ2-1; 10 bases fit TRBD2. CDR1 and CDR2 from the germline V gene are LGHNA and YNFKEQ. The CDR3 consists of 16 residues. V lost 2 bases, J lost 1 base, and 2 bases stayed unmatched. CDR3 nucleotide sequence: TGTGCCAGCAGCCAACAACTAGCGGGGTCCTACAATGAGCAGTTCTTC. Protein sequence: CASSQQLAGSYNEQFF.

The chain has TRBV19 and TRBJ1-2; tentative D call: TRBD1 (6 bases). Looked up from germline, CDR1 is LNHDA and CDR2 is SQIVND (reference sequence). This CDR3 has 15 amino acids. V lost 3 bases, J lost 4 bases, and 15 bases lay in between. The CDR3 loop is CASSIRRGSGYGYTF. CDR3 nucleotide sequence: TGTGCCAGTAGTATTCGGAGGGGGAGCGGCTATGGCTACACCTTC. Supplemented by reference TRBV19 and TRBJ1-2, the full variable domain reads DGGITQSPKYLFRKEGQNVTLSCEQNLNHDAMYWYRQDPGQGLRLIYYSQIVNDFQKGDIAEGYSVSREKKESFPLTVTSAQKNPTAFYLCASSIRRGSGYGYTFGSGTRLTVV.

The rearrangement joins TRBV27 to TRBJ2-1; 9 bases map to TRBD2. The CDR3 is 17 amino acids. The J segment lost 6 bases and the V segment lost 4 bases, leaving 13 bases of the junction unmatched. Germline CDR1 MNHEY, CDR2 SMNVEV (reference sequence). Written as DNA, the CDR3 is TGTGCCAGCAGTTCCAGCGGGGGGCCCGGATATGGCAATGAGCAGTTCTTC. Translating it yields CASSSSGGPGYGNEQFF.

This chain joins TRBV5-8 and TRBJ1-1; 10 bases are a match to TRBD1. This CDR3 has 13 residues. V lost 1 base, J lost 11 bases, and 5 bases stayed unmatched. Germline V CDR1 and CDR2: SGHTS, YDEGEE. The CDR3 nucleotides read TGTGCCAGCAGCTTGCGGGGGACAGGGGTGGCTTTCTTT. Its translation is CASSLRGTGVAFF.

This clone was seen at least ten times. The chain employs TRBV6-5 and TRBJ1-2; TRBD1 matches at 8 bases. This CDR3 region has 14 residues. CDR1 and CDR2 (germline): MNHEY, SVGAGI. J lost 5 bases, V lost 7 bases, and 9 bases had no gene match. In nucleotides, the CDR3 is TGTGCCAGCACCTCACAGGGGGGAGGTTATGGCTACACCTTC. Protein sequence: CASTSQGGGYGYTF.

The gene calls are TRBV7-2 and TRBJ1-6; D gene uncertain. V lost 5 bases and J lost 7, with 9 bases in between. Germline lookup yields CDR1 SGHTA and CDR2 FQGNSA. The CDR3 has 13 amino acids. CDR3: CASSAALNSPLHF. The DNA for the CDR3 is TGTGCCAGCAGCGCCGCCCTAAATTCACCCCTCCACTTT.

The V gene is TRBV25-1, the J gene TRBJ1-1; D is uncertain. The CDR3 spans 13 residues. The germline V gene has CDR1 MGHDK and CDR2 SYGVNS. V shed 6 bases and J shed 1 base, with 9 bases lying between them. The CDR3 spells CASSMDGNTEAFF. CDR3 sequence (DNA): TGTGCCAGCAGCATGGACGGGAACACTGAAGCTTTCTTT. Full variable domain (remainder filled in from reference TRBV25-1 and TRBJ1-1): EADIYQTPRYLVIGTGKKITLECSQTMGHDKMYWYQQDPGMELHLIHYSYGVNSTEKGDLSSESTVSRIRTEHFPLTLESARPSHTSQYLCASSMDGNTEAFFGQGTRLTVV.

The chain's CDR3 is CASSQGFGTGAYGYTF. The CDR3 DNA sequence: TGTGCCAGCAGCCAGGGGTTCGGGACAGGCGCTTATGGCTACACCTTC. This chain joins TRBV3-1 (or the pseudogene TRBV3-2) and TRBJ1-2; 8 nucleotides align to TRBD1. Germline V gene lookup returns CDR1 LGHDT and CDR2 YNNKEL (reference sequence). The CDR3 contains 16 residues. Trimming cost V 3 bases and J 5 bases; bases outside gene matches: 11.

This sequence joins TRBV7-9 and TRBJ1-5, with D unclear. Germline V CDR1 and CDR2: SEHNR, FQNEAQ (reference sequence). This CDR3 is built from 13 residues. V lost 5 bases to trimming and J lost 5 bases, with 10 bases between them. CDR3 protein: CASSVNGDQPQHF. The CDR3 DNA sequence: TGTGCCAGCAGCGTAAATGGGGATCAGCCCCAGCATTTT.

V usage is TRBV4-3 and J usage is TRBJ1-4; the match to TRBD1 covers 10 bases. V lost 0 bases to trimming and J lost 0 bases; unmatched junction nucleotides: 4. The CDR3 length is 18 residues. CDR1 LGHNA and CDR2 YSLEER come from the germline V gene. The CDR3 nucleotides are TGCGCCAGCAGCCAAGAGGGACAGGGGTTAGCAACTAATGAAAAACTGTTTTTT. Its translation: CASSQEGQGLATNEKLFF.

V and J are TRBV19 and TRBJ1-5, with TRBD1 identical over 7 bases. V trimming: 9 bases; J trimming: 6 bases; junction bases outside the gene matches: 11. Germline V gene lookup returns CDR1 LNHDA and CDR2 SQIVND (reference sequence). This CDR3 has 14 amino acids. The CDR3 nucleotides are TGTGCCAGCAGGGGTGGACAGGCGCGTCAGCCCCAGCATTTT. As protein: CASRGGQARQPQHF. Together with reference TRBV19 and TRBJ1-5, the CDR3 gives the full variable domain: DGGITQSPKYLFRKEGQNVTLSCEQNLNHDAMYWYRQDPGQGLRLIYYSQIVNDFQKGDIAEGYSVSREKKESFPLTVTSAQKNPTAFYLCASRGGQARQPQHFGDGTRLSIL.

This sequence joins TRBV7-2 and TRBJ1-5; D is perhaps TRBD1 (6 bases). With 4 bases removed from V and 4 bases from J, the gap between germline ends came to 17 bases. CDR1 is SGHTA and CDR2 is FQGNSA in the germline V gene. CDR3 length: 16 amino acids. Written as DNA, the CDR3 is TGTGCCAGCAGCTCTTCTACAGGGAATAGAAATCAGCCCCAGCATTTT. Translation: CASSSSTGNRNQPQHF.